This TCR beta chain was sequenced during a study of T cells in Graves' hyperthyroidism and ophthalmopathy. Study conclusions and caveats: Most thyroid-expanded clonotypes above 0.001 were also found in blood.

Germline loops: CDR1 SEHNR, CDR2 FQNEAQ (reference sequence). V dropped 5 bases and J dropped 4; count of bases not matched to a gene: 7. CDR3 length: 15 residues. This clonotype was detected a few times. Its target is unknown. Amplification of TCR beta CDR3 regions was performed using RNA transcripts as template. HTBI primers drove first-round RT-PCR of the TCR CDR3. TCRdb reprocessed the multiplex PCR reads via MiXCR and lists one record per CDR3 protein. The sample carries 650,000 to 850,000 distinct CDR3 sequences, around 20% recorded once. Those with hyperthyroidism were 18 to 65 years old, newly diagnosed, and ill for under 2 months. Each diagnosis drew on symptoms, thyroxine, TRAb, thyroid ultrasound and orbital computed tomography findings. Predating any ophthalmopathy symptoms, the blood sample was taken at first hyperthyroidism diagnosis.

The specimen sequenced was blood. V gene TRBV7-9 combines with J gene TRBJ1-5, with 8 bases that match TRBD1. The receptor was derived from a woman aged 50 to 65 with Graves' hyperthyroidism that later progressed to Graves' ophthalmopathy. The CDR3 loop is CASSPPGTGNQPQHF. DNA for the CDR3: TGTGCCAGCAGCCCCCCCGGGACAGGAAATCAGCCCCAGCATTTT.